This TCR beta chain was profiled in a study of graft-versus-host responses after intestinal transplantation. Study-wide background: Anti-thymocyte globulin served as induction for all recipients, who then took tacrolimus and steroids for about 3 years.

Co-plated with roughly 200,000 CFSE-labeled responder cells were roughly 200,000 irradiated, violet-dye-labeled stimulator cells. Sorting after the reaction isolated proliferating CFSE-low CD3+CD4+ and CD3+CD8+ responders. In the case of this clone: Other nucleotide sequences in the sample specify the same CDR3.

Germline loops: CDR1 MGHRA, CDR2 YSYEKL. V was cut by 3 bases and J by 3 bases, with 4 bases left in between. The length of the CDR3 is 12 residues. Assay used: immunoSEQ multiplex PCR; TCRdb lists only in-frame clones, some missing. The sample lists roughly 13,000 clones, roughly a third occurring once. The material sequenced was alloreactive CD4+ T cells from a mixed lymphocyte reaction culture, taken before intestinal transplant. Subset reported: CFSE-low proliferating T cells sorted from roughly six-day pre-transplant mixed lymphocyte reaction (GvH or HvG direction). This sequence originates from a human patient who received an intestinal transplant. V is TRBV4-1 and J is TRBJ2-3, with D unresolved. The CDR3 DNA follows: TGCGCCAGCAGCCAGCAGACAGATACGCAGTATTTT. It is translated as CASSQQTDTQYF.